The clone carrying this T cell receptor beta chain ranks as medium-sized. The antigen remains unidentified. The source of the sample is a study of spatial heterogeneity in lung cancer. The overall study: For tumor regions, TCR transcript counts showed a strong correlation with a T cell module score derived from matched bulk RNA-seq. More than 9.5 raw reads, on average, carried each unique TCR and UMI combination.

The library protocol tagged each TCR cDNA with a unique molecular identifier. TCRdb called the 5' RACE reads again in MiXCR, with one record for every CDR3 protein. The sample shows around 2,800 distinct CDR3 sequences, approximately 10% of them seen only once. Regarding the study as a whole: Expanded alpha and beta TCR counts within tumors tracked tumor mutation counts.

Time point described: sample taken at primary tumor resection. The input material, whole RNA from tumor, nontumor lung or frozen PBMC, was sequenced unsorted. The germline V gene has CDR1 SGHVS and CDR2 FQNEAQ. The CDR3 consists of 15 residues. The V segment lost 7 bases and the J segment 4 bases; nucleotides outside the gene matches: 6. The sample in question was lung tumor tissue, obtained at surgery. The receptor was derived from a male donor with early-stage non-small cell lung cancer. V gene TRBV7-8 combines with J gene TRBJ2-7; 14 positions match TRBD2. This CDR3 reads CASTGTSGGEYEQYF. CDR3 sequence (DNA): TGTGCCAGCACCGGGACTAGCGGGGGCGAGTACGAGCAGTACTTC.